Here is one T cell receptor beta chain with its context. Its target is not known. Use of 60 Vbeta and 13 Jbeta primers characterized the PCR. Libraries were prepared by immunoSEQ multiplex PCR; TCRdb keeps only in-frame clonotypes and omits some of them. The data show 150,000 to 200,000 clones, approximately 78% seen once. The CDR3 runs 22 residues. Trimming removed 0 bases from V and 7 bases from J; junction bases left unmatched: 20. Despite likely unrecorded immune exposures, the donors were nominally healthy at the time of sampling. The sample originates from a study of cytomegalovirus exposure and HLA in healthy donors. Findings and limits, study-wide: Upon later analysis, TCR association rates were observed to vary by HLA locus, being highest for DRB1 and lowest for HLA-C. The sole available immune exposure information was CMV serostatus. It was confirmed in vitro that three of the CMV-associated chains were specific for CMV antigens.

The V gene is TRBV6-7, the J gene TRBJ2-1, with 14 bases matching TRBD2. TRBV6-7 is sorted into the ORF group, with uncertain function. The TCR sequence derives from a girl aged 2-10 years in good health and CMV-seropositive. Source material: PBMCs. CDR3 nucleotide sequence: TGTGCCAGCAGTTACTCGATGGTATTAGCTGGAACCGGGACTAGCGGGAGAAATGAGCAGTTCTTC. It is translated as CASSYSMVLAGTGTSGRNEQFF.